The text below deals with one TCR beta chain. Its matching antigen is unknown. This sample was taken from a study of cytomegalovirus exposure and HLA in healthy donors. The PCR ran on 60 Vbeta and 13 Jbeta primers. Original processing notes: In a later analysis, some 80 million unique TCR beta chains included roughly 11 million shared by two or more donors. TCRdb's table, derived via immunoSEQ multiplex PCR, lists solely in-frame clones and lacks some. V and J calls and clone size are those listed in that table; D and trimming were worked out from the DNA. The table shows approximately 150,000 clones, with roughly 80% occurring only once. Per germline, CDR1 LNHNV and CDR2 YYDKDF (reference sequence). Losses at the gene ends were 5 bases for V and 3 bases for J; bases not matched to a gene: 10. The CDR3 loop spans 18 amino acids. Study-wide points: Reportedly, cytomegalovirus status was diagnosed with high sensitivity and specificity.

Sequencing was done on a sample of PBMCs. The chain carries TRBV15 and TRBJ2-2; 12 bases line up with TRBD2. This clonotype originated in a young man in good health and CMV-seronegative. The CDR3: CATSGRLAGESYTGELFF. For the CDR3, the DNA is TGTGCCACCAGCGGTCGACTAGCGGGAGAATCGTACACCGGGGAGCTGTTTTTT.